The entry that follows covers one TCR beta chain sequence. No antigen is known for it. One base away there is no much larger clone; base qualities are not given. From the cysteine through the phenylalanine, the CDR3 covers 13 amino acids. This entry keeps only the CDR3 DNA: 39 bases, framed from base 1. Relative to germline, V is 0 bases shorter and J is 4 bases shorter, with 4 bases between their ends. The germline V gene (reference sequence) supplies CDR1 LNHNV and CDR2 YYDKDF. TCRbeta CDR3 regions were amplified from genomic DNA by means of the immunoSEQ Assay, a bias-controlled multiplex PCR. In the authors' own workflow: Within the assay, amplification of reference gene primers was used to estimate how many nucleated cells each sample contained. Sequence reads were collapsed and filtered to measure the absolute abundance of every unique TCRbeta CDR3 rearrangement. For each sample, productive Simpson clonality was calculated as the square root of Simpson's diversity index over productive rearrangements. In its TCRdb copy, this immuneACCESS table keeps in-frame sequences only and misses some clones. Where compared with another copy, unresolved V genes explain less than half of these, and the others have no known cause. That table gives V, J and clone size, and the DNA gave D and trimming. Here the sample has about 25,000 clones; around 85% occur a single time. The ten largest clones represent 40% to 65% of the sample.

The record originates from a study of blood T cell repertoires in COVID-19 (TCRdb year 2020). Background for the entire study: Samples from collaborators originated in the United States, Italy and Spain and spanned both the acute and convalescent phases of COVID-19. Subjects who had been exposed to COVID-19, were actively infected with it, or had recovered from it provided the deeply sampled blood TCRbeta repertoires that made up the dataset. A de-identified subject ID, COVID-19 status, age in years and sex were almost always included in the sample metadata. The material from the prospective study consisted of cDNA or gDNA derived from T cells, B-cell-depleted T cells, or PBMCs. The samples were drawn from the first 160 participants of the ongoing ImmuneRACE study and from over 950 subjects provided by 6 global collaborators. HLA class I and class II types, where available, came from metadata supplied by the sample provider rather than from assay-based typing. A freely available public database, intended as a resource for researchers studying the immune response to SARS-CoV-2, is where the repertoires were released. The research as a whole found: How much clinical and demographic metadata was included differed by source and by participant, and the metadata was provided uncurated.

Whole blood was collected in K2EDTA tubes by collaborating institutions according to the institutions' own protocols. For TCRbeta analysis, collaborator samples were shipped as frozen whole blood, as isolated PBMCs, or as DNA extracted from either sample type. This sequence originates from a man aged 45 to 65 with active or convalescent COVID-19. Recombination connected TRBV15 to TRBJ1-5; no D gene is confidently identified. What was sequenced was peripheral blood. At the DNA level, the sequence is TGTGCCACCAGCAGAGATCAGAATCAGCCCCAGCATTTT. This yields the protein CATSRDQNQPQHF.